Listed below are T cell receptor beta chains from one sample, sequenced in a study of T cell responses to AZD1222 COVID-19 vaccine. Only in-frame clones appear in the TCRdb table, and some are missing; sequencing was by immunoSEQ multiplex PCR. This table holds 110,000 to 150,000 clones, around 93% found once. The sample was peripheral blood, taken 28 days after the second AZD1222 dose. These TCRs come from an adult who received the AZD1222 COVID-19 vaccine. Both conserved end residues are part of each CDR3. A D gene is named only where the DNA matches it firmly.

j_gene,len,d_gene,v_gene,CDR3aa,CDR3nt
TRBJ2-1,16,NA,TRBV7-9,CASTFDLGVRANEQFF,TGTGCCAGCACCTTCGATCTTGGGGTGCGGGCCAATGAGCAGTTCTTC
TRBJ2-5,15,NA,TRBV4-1,CASSQEDTLKETQYF,TGCGCCAGCAGCCAAGAGGACACGTTAAAAGAGACCCAGTACTTC
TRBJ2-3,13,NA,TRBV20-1,CSASADLFDTQYF,TGCAGTGCTAGTGCCGACTTATTTGATACGCAGTATTTT
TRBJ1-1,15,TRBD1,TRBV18,CASSLGTGINTEAFF,TGTGCCAGCTCACTCGGGACAGGGATAAACACTGAAGCTTTCTTT
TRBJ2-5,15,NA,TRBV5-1,CASSPRGQGQETQYF,TGCGCCAGCAGCCCCCGGGGGCAGGGGCAAGAGACCCAGTACTTC
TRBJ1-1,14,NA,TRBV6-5,CASSYLGQNTEAFF,TGTGCCAGCAGTTACCTTGGACAGAACACTGAAGCTTTCTTT
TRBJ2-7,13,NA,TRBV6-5,CASSVGHRDEQYF,TGTGCCAGCAGCGTGGGACATCGGGACGAGCAGTACTTC
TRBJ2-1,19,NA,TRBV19,CASSIDQTDTGLNYNEQFF,TGTGCCAGTAGTATAGATCAGACAGATACCGGTTTAAACTACAATGAGCAGTTCTTC
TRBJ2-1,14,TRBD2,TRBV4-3,CASSPGLADNEQFF,TGCGCCAGCAGCCCGGGACTAGCGGACAATGAGCAGTTCTTC
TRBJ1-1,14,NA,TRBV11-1,CASSLEREDTEAFF,TGTGCCAGCAGCTTAGAGAGGGAGGACACTGAAGCTTTCTTT
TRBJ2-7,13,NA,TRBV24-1,CATSDVGGYEQYF,TGTGCCACCAGTGATGTCGGGGGATACGAGCAGTACTTC
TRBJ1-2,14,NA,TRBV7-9,CASSLTRTNYGYTF,TGTGCCAGCAGCTTAACCCGGACTAACTATGGCTACACCTTC
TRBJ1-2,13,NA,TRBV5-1,CASSFQGLDGYTF,TGCGCCAGCAGCTTCCAGGGGCTGGATGGCTACACCTTC
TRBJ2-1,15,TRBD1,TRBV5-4,CASSLDRGSYNEQFF,TGTGCCAGCAGCTTGGACAGGGGATCCTACAATGAGCAGTTCTTC
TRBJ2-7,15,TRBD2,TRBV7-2,CASSLASSGVYEQYF,TGTGCCAGCAGCTTAGCATCTAGCGGGGTCTACGAGCAGTACTTC
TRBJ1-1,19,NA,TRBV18,CASSILILSGTAMNTEAFF,TGTGCCAGCTCAATTTTAATTCTCTCCGGGACGGCCATGAACACTGAAGCTTTCTTT
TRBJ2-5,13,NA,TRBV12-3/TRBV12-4,CASSYRVQETQYF,TGTGCCAGCAGTTACAGGGTCCAAGAGACCCAGTACTTC
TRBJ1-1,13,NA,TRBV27,CASSLQSNTEAFF,TGTGCCAGCAGTTTACAGTCGAACACTGAAGCTTTCTTT